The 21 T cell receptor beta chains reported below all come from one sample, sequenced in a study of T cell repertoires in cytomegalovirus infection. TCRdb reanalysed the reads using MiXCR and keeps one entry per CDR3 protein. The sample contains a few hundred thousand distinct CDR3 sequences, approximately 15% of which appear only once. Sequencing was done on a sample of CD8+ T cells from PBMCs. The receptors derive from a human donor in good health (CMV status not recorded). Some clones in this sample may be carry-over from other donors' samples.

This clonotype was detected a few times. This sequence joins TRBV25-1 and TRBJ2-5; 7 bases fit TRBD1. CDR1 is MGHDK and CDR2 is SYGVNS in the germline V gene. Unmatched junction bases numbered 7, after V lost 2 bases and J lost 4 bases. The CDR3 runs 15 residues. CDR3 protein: CASSEVGAGGETQYF. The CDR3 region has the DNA TGTGCCAGCAGTGAAGTCGGAGCAGGGGGAGAGACCCAGTACTTC.

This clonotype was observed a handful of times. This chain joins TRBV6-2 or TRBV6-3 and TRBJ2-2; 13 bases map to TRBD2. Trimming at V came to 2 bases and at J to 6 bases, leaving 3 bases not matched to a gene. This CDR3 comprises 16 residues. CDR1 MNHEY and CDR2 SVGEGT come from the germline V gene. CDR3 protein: CASSYTSGGAAGELFF. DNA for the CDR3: TGTGCCAGCAGTTACACTAGCGGGGGGGCCGCCGGGGAGCTGTTTTTT.

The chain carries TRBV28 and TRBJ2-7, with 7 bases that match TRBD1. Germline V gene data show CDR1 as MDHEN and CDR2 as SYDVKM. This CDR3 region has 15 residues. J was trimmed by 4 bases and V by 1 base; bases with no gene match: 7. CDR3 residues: CASSLFRTGRYEQYF. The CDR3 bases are TGTGCCAGCAGTTTATTTAGGACAGGCCGGTACGAGCAGTACTTC.

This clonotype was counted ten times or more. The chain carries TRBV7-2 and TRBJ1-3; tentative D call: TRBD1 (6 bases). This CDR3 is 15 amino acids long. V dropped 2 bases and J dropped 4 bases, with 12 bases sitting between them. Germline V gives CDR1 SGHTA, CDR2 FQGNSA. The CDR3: CASSLIPGVGNTIYF. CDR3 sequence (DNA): TGTGCCAGCAGCTTAATACCAGGGGTCGGAAACACCATATATTTT.

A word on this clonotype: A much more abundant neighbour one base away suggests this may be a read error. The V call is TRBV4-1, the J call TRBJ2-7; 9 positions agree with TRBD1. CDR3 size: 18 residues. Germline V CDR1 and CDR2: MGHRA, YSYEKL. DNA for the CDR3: TGCCCCAGCAGCCGCTCGCCAGGGACGGGACAGGGTTTCTACGAGCAGTACTTC. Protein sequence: CPSSRSPGTGQGFYEQYF.

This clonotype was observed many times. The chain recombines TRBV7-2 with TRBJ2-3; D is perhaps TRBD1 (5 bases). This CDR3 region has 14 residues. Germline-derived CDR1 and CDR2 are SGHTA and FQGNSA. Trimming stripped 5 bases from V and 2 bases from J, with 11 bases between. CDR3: CASSDDRYTDTQYF. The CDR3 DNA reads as TGTGCCAGCAGCGACGACAGATACACAGATACGCAGTATTTT.

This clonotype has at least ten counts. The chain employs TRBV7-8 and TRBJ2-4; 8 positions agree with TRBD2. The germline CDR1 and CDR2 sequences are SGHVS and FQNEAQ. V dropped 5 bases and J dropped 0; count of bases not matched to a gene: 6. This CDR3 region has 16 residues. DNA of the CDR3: TGTGCCAGCAGCCCCTCCGGGGGGGAAGCCAAAAACATTCAGTACTTC. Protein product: CASSPSGGEAKNIQYF.

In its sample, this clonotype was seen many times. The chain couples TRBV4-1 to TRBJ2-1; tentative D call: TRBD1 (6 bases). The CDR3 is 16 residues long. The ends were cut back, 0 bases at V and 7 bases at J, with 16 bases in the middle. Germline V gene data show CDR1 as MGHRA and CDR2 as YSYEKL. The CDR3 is CASSQEQGNTRNEQFF. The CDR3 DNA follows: TGCGCCAGCAGCCAAGAACAGGGAAACACACGGAATGAGCAGTTCTTC.

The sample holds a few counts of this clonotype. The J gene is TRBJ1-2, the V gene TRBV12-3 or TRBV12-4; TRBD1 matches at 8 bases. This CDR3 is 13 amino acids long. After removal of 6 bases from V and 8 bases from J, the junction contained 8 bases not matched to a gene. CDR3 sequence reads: CASRKDREGGYTF. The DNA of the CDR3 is TGTGCCAGCAGGAAGGACAGGGAGGGCGGCTACACCTTC.

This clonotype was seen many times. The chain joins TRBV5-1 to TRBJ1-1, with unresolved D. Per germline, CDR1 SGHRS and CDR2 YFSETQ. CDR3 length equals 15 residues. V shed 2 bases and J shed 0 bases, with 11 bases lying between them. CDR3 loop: CASSFRGEVNTEAFF. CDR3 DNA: TGCGCCAGCAGCTTTAGAGGAGAGGTGAACACTGAAGCTTTCTTT.

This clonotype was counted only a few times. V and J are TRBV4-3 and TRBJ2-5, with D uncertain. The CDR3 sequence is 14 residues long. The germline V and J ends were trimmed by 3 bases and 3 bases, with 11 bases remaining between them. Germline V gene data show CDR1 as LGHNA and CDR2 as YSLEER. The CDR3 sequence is CASSHGGAEETQYF. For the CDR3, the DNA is TGCGCCAGCAGCCATGGCGGAGCCGAAGAGACCCAGTACTTC.

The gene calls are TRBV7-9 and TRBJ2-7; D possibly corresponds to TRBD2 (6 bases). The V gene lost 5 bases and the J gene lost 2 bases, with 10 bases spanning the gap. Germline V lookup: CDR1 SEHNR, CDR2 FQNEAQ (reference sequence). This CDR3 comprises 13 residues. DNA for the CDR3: TGTGCCAGCAGCCGGCGGGGAGCCTACGAGCAGTACTTC. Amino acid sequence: CASSRRGAYEQYF. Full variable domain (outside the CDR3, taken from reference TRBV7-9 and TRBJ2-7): DTGVSQNPRHKITKRGQNVTFRCDPISEHNRLYWYRQTLGQGPEFLTYFQNEAQLEKSRLLSDRFSAERPKGSFSTLEIQRTEQGDSAMYLCASSRRGAYEQYFGPGTRLTVT.

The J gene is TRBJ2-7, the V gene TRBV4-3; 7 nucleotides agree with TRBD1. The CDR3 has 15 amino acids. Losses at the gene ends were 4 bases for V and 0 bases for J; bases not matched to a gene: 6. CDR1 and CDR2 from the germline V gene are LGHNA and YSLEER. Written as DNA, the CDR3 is TGCGCCAGCAGCCCCTCCGGGACAGTCTCCTACGAGCAGTACTTC. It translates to CASSPSGTVSYEQYF.

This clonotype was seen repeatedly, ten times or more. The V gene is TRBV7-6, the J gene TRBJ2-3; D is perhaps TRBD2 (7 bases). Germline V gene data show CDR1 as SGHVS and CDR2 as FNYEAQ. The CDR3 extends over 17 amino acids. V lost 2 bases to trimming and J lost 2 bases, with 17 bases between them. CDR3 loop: CASSLYPGGQLTDTQYF. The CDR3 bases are TGTGCCAGCAGCTTATACCCGGGGGGCCAACTCACAGATACGCAGTATTTT. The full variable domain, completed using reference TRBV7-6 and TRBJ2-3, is GAGVSQSPRYKVTKRGQDVALRCDPISGHVSLYWYRQALGQGPEFLTYFNYEAQQDKSGLPNDRFSAERPEGSISTLTIQRTEQRDSAMYRCASSLYPGGQLTDTQYFGPGTRLTVL.

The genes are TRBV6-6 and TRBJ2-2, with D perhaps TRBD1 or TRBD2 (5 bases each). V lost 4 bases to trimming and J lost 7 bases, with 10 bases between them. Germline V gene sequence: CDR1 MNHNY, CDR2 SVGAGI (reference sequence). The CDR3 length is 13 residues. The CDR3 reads CASSSLRGGELFF. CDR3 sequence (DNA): TGTGCCAGCAGTTCCTTGAGGGGCGGGGAGCTGTTTTTT.

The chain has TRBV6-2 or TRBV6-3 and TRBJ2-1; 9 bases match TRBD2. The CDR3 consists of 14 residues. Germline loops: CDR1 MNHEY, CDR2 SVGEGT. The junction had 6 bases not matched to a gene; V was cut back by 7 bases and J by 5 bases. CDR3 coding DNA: TGTGCCAGCATCGGGACTAGCTTGGACAATGAGCAGTTCTTC. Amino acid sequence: CASIGTSLDNEQFF.

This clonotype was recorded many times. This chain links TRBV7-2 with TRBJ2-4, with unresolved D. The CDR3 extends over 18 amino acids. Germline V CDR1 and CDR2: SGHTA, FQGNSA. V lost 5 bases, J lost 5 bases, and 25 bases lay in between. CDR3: CASSEGPSLPGLENIQYF. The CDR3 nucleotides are TGTGCCAGCAGCGAAGGACCAAGTCTTCCCGGTCTAGAAAACATTCAGTACTTC.

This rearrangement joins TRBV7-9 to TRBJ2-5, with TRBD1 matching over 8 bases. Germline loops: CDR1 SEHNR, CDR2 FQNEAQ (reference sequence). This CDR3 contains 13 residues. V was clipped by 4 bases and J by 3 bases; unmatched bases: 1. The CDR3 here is CASSSGGEETQYF. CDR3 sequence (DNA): TGTGCCAGCAGCTCAGGGGGCGAAGAGACCCAGTACTTC.

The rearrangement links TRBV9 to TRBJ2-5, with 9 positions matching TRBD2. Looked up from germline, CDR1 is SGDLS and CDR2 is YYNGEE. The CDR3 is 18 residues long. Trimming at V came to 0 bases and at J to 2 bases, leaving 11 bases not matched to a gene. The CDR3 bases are TGTGCCAGCAGCGTAGGAGGTGGGCTAGCGGGGCTTCAAGAGACCCAGTACTTC. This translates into CASSVGGGLAGLQETQYF. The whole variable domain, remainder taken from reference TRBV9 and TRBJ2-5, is DSGVTQTPKHLITATGQRVTLRCSPRSGDLSVYWYQQSLDQGLQFLIQYYNGEERAKGNILERFSAQQFPDLHSELNLSSLELGDSALYFCASSVGGGLAGLQETQYFGPGTRLLVL.

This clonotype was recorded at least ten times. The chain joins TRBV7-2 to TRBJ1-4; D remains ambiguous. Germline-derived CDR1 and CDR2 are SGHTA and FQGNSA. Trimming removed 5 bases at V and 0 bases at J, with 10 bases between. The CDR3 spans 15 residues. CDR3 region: CASSPETATNEKLFF. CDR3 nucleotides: TGTGCCAGCAGCCCCGAGACTGCAACTAATGAAAAACTGTTTTTT. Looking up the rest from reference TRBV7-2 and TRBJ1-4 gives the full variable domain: GAGVSQSPSNKVTEKGKDVELRCDPISGHTALYWYRQSLGQGLEFLIYFQGNSAPDKSGLPSDRFSAERTGGSVSTLTIQRTQQEDSAVYLCASSPETATNEKLFFGSGTQLSVL.

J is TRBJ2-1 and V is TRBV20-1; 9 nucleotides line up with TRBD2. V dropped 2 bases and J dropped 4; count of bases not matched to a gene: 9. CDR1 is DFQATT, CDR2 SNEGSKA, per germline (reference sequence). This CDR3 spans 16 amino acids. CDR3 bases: TGCAGTGCTAGACCCTCTAGCGGGACACCGTACAATGAGCAGTTCTTC. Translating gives CSARPSSGTPYNEQFF.